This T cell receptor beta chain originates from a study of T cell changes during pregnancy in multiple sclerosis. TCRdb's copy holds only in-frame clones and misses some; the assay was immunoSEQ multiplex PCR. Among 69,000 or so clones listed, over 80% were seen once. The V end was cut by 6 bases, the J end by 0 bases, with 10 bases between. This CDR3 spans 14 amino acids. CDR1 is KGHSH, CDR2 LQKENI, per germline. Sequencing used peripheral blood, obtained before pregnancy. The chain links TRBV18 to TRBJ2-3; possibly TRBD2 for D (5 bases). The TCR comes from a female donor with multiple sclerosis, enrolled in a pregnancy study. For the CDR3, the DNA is TGTGCCAGCTCCCACTTAGCGAGCACAGATACGCAGTATTTT. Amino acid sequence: CASSHLASTDTQYF.